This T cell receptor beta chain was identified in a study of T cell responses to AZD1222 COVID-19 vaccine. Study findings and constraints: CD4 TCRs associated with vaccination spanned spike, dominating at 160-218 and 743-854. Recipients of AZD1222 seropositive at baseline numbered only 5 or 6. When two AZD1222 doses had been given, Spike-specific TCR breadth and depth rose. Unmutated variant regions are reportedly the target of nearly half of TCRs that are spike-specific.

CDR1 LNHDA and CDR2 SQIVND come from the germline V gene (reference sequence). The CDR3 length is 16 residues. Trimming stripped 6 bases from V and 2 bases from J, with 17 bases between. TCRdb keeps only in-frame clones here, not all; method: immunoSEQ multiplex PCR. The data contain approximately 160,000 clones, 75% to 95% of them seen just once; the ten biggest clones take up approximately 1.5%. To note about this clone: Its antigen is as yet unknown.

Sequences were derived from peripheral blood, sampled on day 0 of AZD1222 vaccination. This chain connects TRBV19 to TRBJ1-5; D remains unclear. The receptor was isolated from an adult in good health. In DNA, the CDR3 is TGTGCCAGTAGGTTAGGACTGAGCGGGGGCAATCAGCCCCAGCATTTT. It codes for CASRLGLSGGNQPQHF.